This T cell receptor beta chain derives from a study of blood T cells in healthy people across ages. V was cut by 5 bases and J by 8 bases, with 12 bases left in between. Germline CDR1 and CDR2: SGHTA and FQGNSA. The length of the CDR3 is 12 residues. Alongside a J-beta primer mix, a sample-barcoded 5' primer served in a second PCR lasting roughly 6 to 12 cycles. TCRdb reprocessed the 5' RACE reads via MiXCR and lists one record per CDR3 protein. This sample yields 600,000 to 650,000 distinct CDR3 sequences, of which around 54% are seen a single time; over 30% belongs to the top ten. V usage is TRBV7-2 and J usage is TRBJ1-2; D is perhaps TRBD1 (5 bases). The receptor comes from a man in his sixties in good health. Sequenced sample: blood. The CDR3 spells CASSPGPIGYTF. The CDR3 region has the DNA TGTGCCAGCAGCCCAGGGCCCATCGGCTACACCTTC.